The 29 T cell receptor beta chains in this list originate from one sample, sequenced in a study of shared clonotypes between healthy human individuals. The protocol was immunoSEQ multiplex PCR, while the TCRdb copy is restricted to in-frame clones and leaves out a portion. The table shows some 2,000,000 clones, with roughly 95% occurring only once. The sample taken for sequencing was naive CD4+ T cells sorted from blood. Subset given: CD45RA+ positively selected. The receptors were sampled from a man aged 18-30 years in good health.

This clone was counted a few times. Other DNA sequences in this specimen translate into the identical CDR3. The rearrangement uses TRBV5-1 and TRBJ1-1, with 8 positions matching TRBD1. The CDR3 covers 14 residues. V trimming: 4 bases; J trimming: 1 base; junction bases outside the gene matches: 3. Germline CDR1 SGHRS, CDR2 YFSETQ. The CDR3 DNA reads as TGCGCCAGCAGCCAGGGGACAGGGAACACTGAAGCTTTCTTT. This encodes CASSQGTGNTEAFF.

This rearrangement joins TRBV10-3 to TRBJ1-2; maybe TRBD1 (6 bases). The germline V gene encodes CDR1 ENHRY and CDR2 SYGVKD. The V end lost 6 bases, the J end lost 4 bases, and 12 bases lay between the germline ends. The CDR3 runs 13 residues. CDR3 amino acids: CAIRAQGPYGYTF. The CDR3 DNA reads as TGTGCCATCAGGGCGCAGGGGCCCTATGGCTACACCTTC.

This chain uses TRBV28 with TRBJ2-7; the match to TRBD1 covers 8 bases. V gave up 6 bases and J gave up 3 bases; unmatched junction bases: 4. Germline lookup yields CDR1 MDHEN and CDR2 SYDVKM. The CDR3 has 13 amino acids. CDR3 bases: TGTGCCAGCAGAGTCGACAGGGGCTACGAGCAGTACTTC. Its translation is CASRVDRGYEQYF.

The J gene is TRBJ1-2, the V gene TRBV6-5, with TRBD1 as a possible D gene (5 bases). Trimming took 6 bases from V and 3 from J, leaving 11 bases between them. CDR3 length equals 13 residues. CDR1 MNHEY and CDR2 SVGAGI come from the germline V gene. CDR3 amino acids: CASRHGTDYGYTF. CDR3 DNA sequence: TGTGCCAGCAGGCACGGGACTGACTATGGCTACACCTTC.

The rearrangement links TRBV29-1 to TRBJ2-7; 15 bases map to TRBD2. Germline V CDR1 and CDR2: SQVTM, ANQGSEA. This CDR3 region has 14 residues. The V and J ends lost 5 bases and 6 bases, in that order; junction bases with no gene match: 5. The CDR3 region is CSVRGLAGGAEQYF. The DNA of the CDR3 is TGCAGCGTTCGCGGACTAGCGGGAGGGGCCGAGCAGTACTTC.

The rearrangement joins TRBV6-5 to TRBJ2-7; 10 bases agree with TRBD1. Germline CDR1 reads MNHEY; CDR2 reads SVGAGI. CDR3 length equals 15 residues. With 5 bases clipped from V and 6 bases from J, the junction kept 10 bases outside the gene matches. The CDR3 sequence: CASSRKGGQGGEQYF. DNA for the CDR3: TGTGCCAGCAGTCGAAAGGGAGGACAGGGGGGCGAGCAGTACTTC.

As to this clone: Within the sample, other DNA sequences also encode this same CDR3. The chain recombines TRBV9 with TRBJ2-7; 10 bases match TRBD1. Germline V lookup: CDR1 SGDLS, CDR2 YYNGEE. V lost 3 bases, J lost 4 bases, and 7 bases stayed unmatched. The CDR3 runs to 15 residues. CDR3 coding DNA: TGTGCCAGCAGCGCCGGGACAGGGGTCGGTTACGAGCAGTACTTC. This encodes CASSAGTGVGYEQYF.

J is TRBJ2-7 and V is TRBV28; the match to TRBD2 covers 9 bases. The germline V gene encodes CDR1 MDHEN and CDR2 SYDVKM. Unmatched junction bases numbered 4, after V lost 4 bases and J lost 0 bases. The CDR3 contains 15 residues. The CDR3 coding sequence is TGTGCCAGCAGTTCTAGCGGGGCGAGCTCCTACGAGCAGTACTTC. Residues: CASSSSGASSYEQYF.

The chain carries TRBV30 and TRBJ1-3; possibly TRBD1 for D (5 bases). Trimming pared 5 bases from V and 2 bases from J, leaving 10 bases between. Germline lookup yields CDR1 GTSNPN and CDR2 SVGIG (reference sequence). The CDR3 has 13 amino acids. CDR3 coding DNA: TGTGCCTGGTGTCGGGGGACTGGAAACACCATATATTTT. It encodes CAWCRGTGNTIYF.

The chain combines TRBV5-4 with TRBJ2-5, with TRBD2 matching over 11 bases. This CDR3 is 16 amino acids long. V lost 4 bases, J lost 5 bases, and 10 bases stayed unmatched. Germline V CDR1 and CDR2: SGHNT, YYREEE (reference sequence). For the CDR3, the DNA is TGTGCCAGCAGCAAAGATGTAGCGGGAGGGCTGGAGACCCAGTACTTC. Translating it yields CASSKDVAGGLETQYF.

The chain has TRBV19 and TRBJ1-5, with TRBD1 identical over 8 bases. Trimming took 1 base from V and 2 from J; bases not matched to a gene: 1. Per the germline V gene, CDR1 is LNHDA and CDR2 is SQIVND (reference sequence). This CDR3 spans 15 amino acids. The CDR3 DNA sequence: TGTGCCAGTAGTATAGTACAGGGGGGCAATCAGCCCCAGCATTTT. This encodes CASSIVQGGNQPQHF.

DNA of the CDR3: TGCGCCAGCAGCCACGGCAACAGGCAAAACACAGATACGCAGTATTTT. It codes for CASSHGNRQNTDTQYF. The rearrangement links TRBV5-1 to TRBJ2-3; D is perhaps TRBD1 (5 bases). Germline loops: CDR1 SGHRS, CDR2 YFSETQ. Trimming stripped 4 bases from V and 2 bases from J, with 17 bases between. The CDR3 length is 16 residues.

The rearrangement joins TRBV9 to TRBJ1-4, with 8 bases identical to TRBD1. The J segment lost 7 bases and the V segment lost 0 bases, leaving 8 bases of the junction unmatched. This CDR3 has 16 amino acids. CDR1 is SGDLS and CDR2 is YYNGEE in the germline V gene. This chain's CDR3 is CASSVGPKQGGEKLFF. In DNA, the CDR3 is TGTGCCAGCAGCGTAGGCCCCAAACAGGGGGGTGAAAAACTGTTTTTT.

This rearrangement joins TRBV30 to TRBJ1-1; D ambiguous. Germline V gene lookup returns CDR1 GTSNPN and CDR2 SVGIG (reference sequence). This CDR3 region has 10 residues. Trimming took off 1 base at V and 8 bases at J, with 5 bases between the two ends. The CDR3 DNA reads as TGTGCCTGGAGTGAGGACGAAGCTTTCTTT. This gives the protein CAWSEDEAFF.

This clone came up a few times. Other DNA sequences from this sample encode an identical CDR3 as well. The genes are TRBV19 and TRBJ1-5; D is uncertain. The CDR3 length is 12 residues. V was trimmed by 9 bases and J by 0 bases, leaving 6 bases between them. Per the germline V gene, CDR1 is LNHDA and CDR2 is SQIVND (reference sequence). This CDR3 is CASTDSNQPQHF. DNA of the CDR3: TGTGCCAGCACGGATAGCAATCAGCCCCAGCATTTT.

The chain links TRBV5-1 to TRBJ1-6; D is ambiguous. Trimming cost V 4 bases and J 5 bases, with 16 bases left between them. The CDR3 is 16 amino acids. From germline, CDR1 is SGHRS and CDR2 YFSETQ. The CDR3 protein is CASSPISLTNNSPLHF. CDR3 in DNA: TGCGCCAGCAGCCCGATAAGCCTAACCAATAATTCACCCCTCCACTTT.

The chain has TRBV7-9 and TRBJ1-6; 7 bases agree with TRBD1. The germline CDR1 and CDR2 sequences are SEHNR and FQNEAQ (reference sequence). Trimming at V came to 5 bases and at J to 5 bases, leaving 6 bases not matched to a gene. The CDR3 consists of 15 residues. Here the CDR3 reads CASSAVQGDNSPLHF. CDR3 nucleotides: TGTGCCAGCAGCGCAGTCCAGGGGGATAATTCACCCCTCCACTTT.

The chain joins TRBV5-6 to TRBJ2-1, with D possibly called TRBD1 or TRBD2 (6 bases each). V lost 2 bases to trimming and J lost 0 bases, with 15 bases between them. There are 17 residues in the CDR3. Per the germline V gene, CDR1 is SGHDT and CDR2 is YYEEEE. The CDR3 DNA sequence: TGTGCCAGCAGCTTTAACAGGGACTTGCTCTCCTACAATGAGCAGTTCTTC. It translates to CASSFNRDLLSYNEQFF.

This chain uses TRBV6-1 with TRBJ1-1; D might be TRBD1 (5 bases). The CDR3 has 13 amino acids. Germline lookup yields CDR1 MNHNS and CDR2 SASEGT. V lost 2 bases and J 11 bases, leaving 15 bases between the germline ends. Here the CDR3 reads CASSERGTVVAFF. DNA of the CDR3: TGTGCCAGCAGTGAAAGAGGGACGGTAGTCGCTTTCTTT.

This chain joins TRBV6-5 and TRBJ2-7, with 10 bases that match TRBD1. The CDR3 is made up of 12 amino acids. Unmatched junction bases numbered 7, after V lost 6 bases and J lost 11 bases. Germline V gene lookup returns CDR1 MNHEY and CDR2 SVGAGI. The CDR3 loop is CASRSWTGGEYF. CDR3 DNA: TGTGCCAGCAGAAGCTGGACAGGGGGGGAGTACTTC.

This clone was counted once. V is TRBV30 and J is TRBJ2-7, with D perhaps TRBD1 (6 bases). The length of the CDR3 is 13 residues. Germline V gives CDR1 GTSNPN, CDR2 SVGIG (reference sequence). Trimming cost V 0 bases and J 3 bases, with 9 bases left between them. The CDR3 DNA follows: TGTGCCTGGAGTGTCAAAGGGGGCTACGAGCAGTACTTC. Its translation: CAWSVKGGYEQYF. The full variable domain, its missing parts supplied by reference TRBV30 and TRBJ2-7, is SQTIHQWPATLVQPVGSPLSLECTVEGTSNPNLYWYRQAAGRGLQLLFYSVGIGQISSEVPQNLSASRPQDRQFILSSKKLLLSDSGFYLCAWSVKGGYEQYFGPGTRLTVT.

The chain joins TRBV12-5 to TRBJ1-2; 7 bases align to TRBD1. Germline V CDR1 and CDR2: LGHNT, FRNRAP. The CDR3 is 17 residues long. V dropped 0 bases and J dropped 3; count of bases not matched to a gene: 10. Written as DNA, the CDR3 is TGTGCTAGTGGTTTGGTACTGTCTCCAGGGGGGCACTATGGCTACACCTTC. It is translated as CASGLVLSPGGHYGYTF.

The rearrangement uses TRBV7-6 and TRBJ2-2; 7 bases are a match to TRBD2. V trimming: 4 bases; J trimming: 4 bases; junction bases outside the gene matches: 0. The CDR3 length is 13 residues. From germline, CDR1 is SGHVS and CDR2 FNYEAQ. CDR3 coding DNA: TGTGCCAGCAGCTGGACTAGCACCGGGGAGCTGTTTTTT. It codes for CASSWTSTGELFF.

V usage is TRBV28 and J usage is TRBJ1-1; D call uncertain. There are 13 residues in the CDR3. Germline values: CDR1 MDHEN, CDR2 SYDVKM. Deletions cut 3 bases from V and 0 bases from J, with 5 bases between. As DNA, the CDR3 is TGTGCCAGCAGTTTTCTACTGAACACTGAAGCTTTCTTT. The encoded protein is CASSFLLNTEAFF. The whole variable domain, remainder taken from reference TRBV28 and TRBJ1-1, is DVKVTQSSRYLVKRTGEKVFLECVQDMDHENMFWYRQDPGLGLRLIYFSYDVKMKEKGDIPEGYSVSREKKERFSLILESASTNQTSMYLCASSFLLNTEAFFGQGTRLTVV.

This chain links TRBV6-5 with TRBJ1-2; D is undetermined. Germline V CDR1 and CDR2: MNHEY, SVGAGI. V was cut by 11 bases and J by 4 bases, with 14 bases left in between. The CDR3 is 12 amino acids. CDR3: CAATADFYGYTF. The CDR3 DNA sequence: TGTGCCGCTACAGCAGATTTCTATGGCTACACCTTC.

This chain joins TRBV9 and TRBJ1-1; no clear D. Germline V lookup: CDR1 SGDLS, CDR2 YYNGEE. This CDR3 comprises 13 residues. V was trimmed by 3 bases and J by 1 base, leaving 7 bases between them. The CDR3 loop is CASSADGNTEAFF. In nucleotides, the CDR3 is TGTGCCAGCAGCGCCGACGGGAACACTGAAGCTTTCTTT.

The chain has TRBV11-2 and TRBJ2-3, with 7 bases matching TRBD2. Looked up from germline, CDR1 is SGHAT and CDR2 is FQNNGV. After removal of 5 bases from V and 4 bases from J, the junction contained 6 bases not matched to a gene. This CDR3 is 14 amino acids long. This CDR3 is CASSLRTRADTQYF. The CDR3 DNA is TGTGCCAGCAGCCTCAGGACTAGGGCAGATACGCAGTATTTT.

J is TRBJ2-5 and V is TRBV7-2; the D call may be TRBD1 or TRBD2 (5 bases each). The CDR3 has 15 amino acids. V was clipped by 4 bases and J by 4 bases, with 16 bases between them. CDR1 and CDR2 (germline): SGHTA, FQGNSA. The CDR3 DNA is TGTGCCAGCAGCTCCCGGGGACCCTCGGGAGAGACCCAGTACTTC. It yields the protein CASSSRGPSGETQYF.

This sequence joins TRBV5-6 and TRBJ1-4; no definite D call. V lost 0 bases, J lost 7 bases, and 13 bases lay in between. CDR3 length: 15 residues. Germline lookup yields CDR1 SGHDT and CDR2 YYEEEE. CDR3 protein: CASSLDKGLGEKLFF. The CDR3 DNA is TGTGCCAGCAGCTTGGATAAGGGTTTGGGTGAAAAACTGTTTTTT.